This note documents a single TCR beta chain sequence. Its matching antigen is unknown. The CDR3 sequence is 13 residues long. The germline gives CDR1 MRHNA, CDR2 SNTAGT. J lost 11 bases, V lost 6 bases, and 7 bases had no gene match. The repertoire was sequenced with immunoSEQ multiplex PCR; TCRdb's copy has only in-frame clones and lacks some. Of roughly 70,000 clones in the sample, about nine tenths were seen once. The sample belongs to a study of OX40 agonist ivuxolimab in advanced cancers. Findings and limits, study-wide: No determination was made of the antigen specificity of the expanded peripheral T cells.

This chain joins TRBV6-4 and TRBJ2-3; 11 positions agree with TRBD2. The sample consisted of CD4+ or CD8+ T cells sorted from blood, taken in a trial of the OX40 agonist ivuxolimab. The receptor's source is an adult with an advanced solid tumor such as melanoma, head and neck, liver or kidney cancer. The CDR3 loop is CASRPSGGQEQYF. The CDR3 nucleotides read TGTGCCAGCAGACCTAGCGGGGGGCAGGAGCAGTATTTT.